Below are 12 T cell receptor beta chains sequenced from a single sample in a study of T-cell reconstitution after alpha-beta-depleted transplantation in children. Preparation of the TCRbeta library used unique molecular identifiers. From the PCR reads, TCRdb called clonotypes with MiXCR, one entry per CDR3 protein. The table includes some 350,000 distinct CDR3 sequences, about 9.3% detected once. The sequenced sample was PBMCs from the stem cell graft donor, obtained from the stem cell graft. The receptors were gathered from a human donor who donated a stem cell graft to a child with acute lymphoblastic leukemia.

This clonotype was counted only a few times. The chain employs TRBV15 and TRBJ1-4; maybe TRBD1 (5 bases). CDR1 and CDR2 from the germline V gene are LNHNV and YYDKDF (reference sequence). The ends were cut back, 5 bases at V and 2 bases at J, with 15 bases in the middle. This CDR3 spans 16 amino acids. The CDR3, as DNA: TGTGCCACCAGCTTTTCGGGACGGGGCACTAATGAAAAACTGTTTTTT. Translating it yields CATSFSGRGTNEKLFF.

The CDR3 reads CASSFSRAYNEQFF. The CDR3 coding sequence is TGTGCCAGCAGCTTCAGCAGAGCCTACAATGAGCAGTTCTTC. The chain uses TRBV5-6 and TRBJ2-1; D is uncertain. This CDR3 contains 14 residues. The V end was cut by 2 bases, the J end by 2 bases, with 8 bases between. Per the germline V gene, CDR1 is SGHDT and CDR2 is YYEEEE. The whole variable domain, filled in from reference TRBV5-6 and TRBJ2-1, reads DAGVTQSPTHLIKTRGQQVTLRCSPKSGHDTVSWYQQALGQGPQFIFQYYEEEERQRGNFPDRFSGHQFPNYSSELNVNALLLGDSALYLCASSFSRAYNEQFFGPGTRLTVL.

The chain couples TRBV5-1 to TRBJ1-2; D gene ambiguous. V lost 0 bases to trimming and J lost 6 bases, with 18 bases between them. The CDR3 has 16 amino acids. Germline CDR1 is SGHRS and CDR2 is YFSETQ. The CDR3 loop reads CASSLATAEGFDGYTF. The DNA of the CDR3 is TGCGCCAGCAGCTTGGCCACCGCTGAGGGCTTCGATGGCTACACCTTC.

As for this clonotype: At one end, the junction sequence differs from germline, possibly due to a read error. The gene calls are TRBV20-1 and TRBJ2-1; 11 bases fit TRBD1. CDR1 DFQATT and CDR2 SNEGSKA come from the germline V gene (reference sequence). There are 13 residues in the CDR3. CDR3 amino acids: CTARGTGGYEQFF. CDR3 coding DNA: TGCACTGCTAGGGGGACAGGGGGTTATGAGCAGTTCTTC.

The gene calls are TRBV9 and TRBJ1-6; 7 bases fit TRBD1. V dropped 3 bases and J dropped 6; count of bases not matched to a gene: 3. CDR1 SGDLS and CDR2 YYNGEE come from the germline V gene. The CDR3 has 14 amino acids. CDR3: CASSAGTVNSPLHF. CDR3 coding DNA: TGTGCCAGCAGCGCGGGGACAGTTAATTCACCCCTCCACTTT.

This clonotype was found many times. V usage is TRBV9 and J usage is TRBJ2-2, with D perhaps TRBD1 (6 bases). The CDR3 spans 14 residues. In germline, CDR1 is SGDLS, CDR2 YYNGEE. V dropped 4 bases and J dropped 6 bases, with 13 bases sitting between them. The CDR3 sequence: CASSPYEGAGELFF. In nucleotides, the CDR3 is TGTGCCAGCAGCCCTTACGAGGGGGCCGGGGAGCTGTTTTTT.

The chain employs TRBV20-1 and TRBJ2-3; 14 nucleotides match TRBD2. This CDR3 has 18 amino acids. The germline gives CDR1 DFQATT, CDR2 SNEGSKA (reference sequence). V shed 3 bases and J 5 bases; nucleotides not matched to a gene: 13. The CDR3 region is CSARRPPGTSGRVDTQYF. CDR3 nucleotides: TGCAGTGCTAGGAGACCTCCGGGGACTAGCGGGAGAGTAGATACGCAGTATTTT.

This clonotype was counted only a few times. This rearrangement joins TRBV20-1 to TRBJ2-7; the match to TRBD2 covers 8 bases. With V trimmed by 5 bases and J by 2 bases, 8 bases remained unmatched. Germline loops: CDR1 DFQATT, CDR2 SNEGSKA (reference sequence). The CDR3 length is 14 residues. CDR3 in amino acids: CSAPAWRGAYEQYF. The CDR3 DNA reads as TGCAGTGCTCCCGCTTGGCGGGGGGCCTACGAGCAGTACTTC.

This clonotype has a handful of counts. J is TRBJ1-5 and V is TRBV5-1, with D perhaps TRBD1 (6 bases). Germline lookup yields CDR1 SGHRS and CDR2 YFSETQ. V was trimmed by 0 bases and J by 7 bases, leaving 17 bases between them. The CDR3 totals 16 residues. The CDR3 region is CASSLDPHRVGQPQHF. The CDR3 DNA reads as TGCGCCAGCAGCTTGGACCCCCACAGGGTCGGACAGCCCCAGCATTTT. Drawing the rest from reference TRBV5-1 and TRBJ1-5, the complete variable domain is KAGVTQTPRYLIKTRGQQVTLSCSPISGHRSVSWYQQTPGQGLQFLFEYFSETQRNKGNFPGRFSGRQFSNSRSEMNVSTLELGDSALYLCASSLDPHRVGQPQHFGDGTRLSIL.

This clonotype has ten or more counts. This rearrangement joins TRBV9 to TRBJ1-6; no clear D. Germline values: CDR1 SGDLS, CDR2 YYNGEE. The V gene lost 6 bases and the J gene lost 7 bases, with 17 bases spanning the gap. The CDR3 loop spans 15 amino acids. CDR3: CASTQFPMGNSPLHF. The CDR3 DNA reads TGTGCCAGCACCCAGTTCCCTATGGGGAATTCACCCCTCCACTTT.

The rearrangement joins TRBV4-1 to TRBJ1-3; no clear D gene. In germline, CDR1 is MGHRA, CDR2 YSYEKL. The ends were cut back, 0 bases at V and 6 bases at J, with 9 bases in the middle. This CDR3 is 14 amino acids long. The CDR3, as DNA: TGCGCCAGCAGCCAAGAAGTGAAGGAAAACACCATATATTTT. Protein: CASSQEVKENTIYF.

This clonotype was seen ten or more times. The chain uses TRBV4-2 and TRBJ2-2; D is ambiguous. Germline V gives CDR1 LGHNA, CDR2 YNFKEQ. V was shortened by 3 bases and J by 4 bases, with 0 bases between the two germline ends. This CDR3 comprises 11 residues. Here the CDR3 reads CASSHTGELFF. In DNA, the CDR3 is TGTGCCAGCAGCCACACCGGGGAGCTGTTTTTT.